A single sample is the source of the 6 T cell receptor beta chains below, sequenced in a study of graft-versus-host responses after intestinal transplantation. These TCRs' antigens remain unknown. Using immunoSEQ multiplex PCR, the repertoire was profiled, and TCRdb retains in-frame clones only, with some absent. The profile covers 71,000 or so clones, with roughly 88% appearing a single time and about 1.3% taken by the ten largest. Sequencing used unstimulated CD8+ T cells sorted from spleen or lymph node cells, obtained before intestinal transplant. Receptors originate from a human donor who received an intestinal transplant.

This clone was observed once. The chain recombines TRBV6-5 with TRBJ1-2, with D maybe TRBD1 (6 bases). V lost 10 bases to trimming and J lost 8 bases, with 17 bases between them. CDR1 is MNHEY, CDR2 SVGAGI, per germline. The CDR3 sequence is 12 residues long. The CDR3 sequence: CATDSAGVGYTF. DNA for the CDR3: TGTGCCACGGACAGCGCAGGGGTGGGCTACACCTTC.

This clone was seen only once. The chain links TRBV7-2 to TRBJ1-1, with a tentative D call TRBD1 (5 bases). V was clipped by 1 base and J by 4 bases, with 10 bases between them. The CDR3 length is 14 residues. CDR1 SGHTA and CDR2 FQGNSA come from the germline V gene. For the CDR3, the DNA is TGTGCCAGCAGCTTAGGGGCGGGGGGCACTGAAGCTTTCTTT. This encodes CASSLGAGGTEAFF. Full variable domain (rest looked up from reference TRBV7-2 and TRBJ1-1): GAGVSQSPSNKVTEKGKDVELRCDPISGHTALYWYRQSLGQGLEFLIYFQGNSAPDKSGLPSDRFSAERTGGSVSTLTIQRTQQEDSAVYLCASSLGAGGTEAFFGQGTRLTVV.

J is TRBJ2-1 and V is TRBV5-8; 7 positions match TRBD1. This CDR3 spans 12 amino acids. Germline CDR1 and CDR2: SGHTS and YDEGEE. Unmatched junction bases numbered 6, after V lost 5 bases and J lost 10 bases. The CDR3 loop reads CASRKDRPEQFF. Here the CDR3 DNA reads TGTGCCAGCAGAAAGGACAGGCCCGAGCAGTTCTTC. The entire variable domain, with the rest obtained from reference TRBV5-8 and TRBJ2-1, is as follows: EAGVTQSPTHLIKTRGQQATLRCSPISGHTSVYWYQQALGLGLQFLLWYDEGEERNRGNFPPRFSGRQFPNYSSELNVNALELEDSALYLCASRKDRPEQFFGPGTRLTVL.

The chain has TRBV5-6 and TRBJ1-1, with 8 positions matching TRBD1. Losses at the gene ends were 4 bases for V and 7 bases for J; bases not matched to a gene: 6. CDR1 is SGHDT and CDR2 is YYEEEE in the germline V gene. The length of the CDR3 is 13 residues. CDR3 nucleotides: TGTGCCAGCAGCCCGCAGGGGGCCAGTGAAGCTTTCTTT. Its translation: CASSPQGASEAFF.

The V call is TRBV29-1, the J call TRBJ2-3; no reliable D call. CDR3 length equals 11 residues. Germline CDR1 is SQVTM and CDR2 is ANQGSEA. Trimming left V 6 bases short and J 11 bases short, with 15 bases between. The CDR3 DNA is TGCAGCGTGGCCGGGTTATACGGGCAGTATTTT. Translation gives CSVAGLYGQYF.

The chain uses TRBV21-1 and TRBJ2-7; the table's D gene call, TRBD2, was not cross checked with the DNA. TRBV21-1 is recorded as a pseudogene. The CDR3 has 15 amino acids. The CDR3 region is CASSPPGGDYYEQYF. Here the CDR3 DNA reads TGTGCCAGCAGCCCCCCCGGGGGAGACTACTACGAGCAGTACTTC.